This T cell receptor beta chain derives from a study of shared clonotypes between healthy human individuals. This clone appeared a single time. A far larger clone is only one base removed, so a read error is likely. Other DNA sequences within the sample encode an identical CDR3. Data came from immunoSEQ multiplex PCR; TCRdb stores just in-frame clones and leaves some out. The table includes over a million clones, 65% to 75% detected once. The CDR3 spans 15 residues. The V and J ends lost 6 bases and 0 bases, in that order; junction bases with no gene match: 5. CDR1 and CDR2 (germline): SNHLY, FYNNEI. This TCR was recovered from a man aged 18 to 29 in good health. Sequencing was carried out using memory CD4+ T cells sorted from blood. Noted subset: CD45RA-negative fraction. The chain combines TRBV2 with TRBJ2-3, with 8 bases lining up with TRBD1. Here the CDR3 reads CASSGGQGSTDTQYF. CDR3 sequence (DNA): TGTGCCAGCAGCGGTGGACAGGGAAGCACAGATACGCAGTATTTT.